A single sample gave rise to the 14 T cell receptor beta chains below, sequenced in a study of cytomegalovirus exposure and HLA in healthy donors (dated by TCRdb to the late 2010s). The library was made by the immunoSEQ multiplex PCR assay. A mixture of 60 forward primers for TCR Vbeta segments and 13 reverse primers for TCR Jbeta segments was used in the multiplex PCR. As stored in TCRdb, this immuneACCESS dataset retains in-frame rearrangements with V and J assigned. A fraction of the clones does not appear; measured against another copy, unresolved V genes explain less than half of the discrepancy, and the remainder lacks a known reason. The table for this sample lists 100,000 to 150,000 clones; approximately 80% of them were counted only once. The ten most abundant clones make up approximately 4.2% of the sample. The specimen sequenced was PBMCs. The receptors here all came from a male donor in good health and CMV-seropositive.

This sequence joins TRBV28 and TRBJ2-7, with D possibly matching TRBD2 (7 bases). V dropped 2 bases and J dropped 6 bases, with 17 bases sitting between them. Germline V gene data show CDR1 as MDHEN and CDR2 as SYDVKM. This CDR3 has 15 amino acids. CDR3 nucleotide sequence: TGTGCCAGCAGTTTAGTGGGGGGGCGCGTGGGCGAGCAGTACTTC. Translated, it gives CASSLVGGRVGEQYF.

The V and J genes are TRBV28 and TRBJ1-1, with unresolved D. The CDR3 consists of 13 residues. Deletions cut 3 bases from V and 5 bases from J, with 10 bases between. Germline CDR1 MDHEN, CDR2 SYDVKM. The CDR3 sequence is CASSFSAGTEAFF. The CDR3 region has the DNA TGTGCCAGCAGTTTTTCGGCGGGAACTGAAGCTTTCTTT.

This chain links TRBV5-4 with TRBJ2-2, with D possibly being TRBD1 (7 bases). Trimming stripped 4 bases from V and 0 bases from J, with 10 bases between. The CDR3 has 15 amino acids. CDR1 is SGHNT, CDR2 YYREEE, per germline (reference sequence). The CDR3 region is CASSPGGTNTGELFF. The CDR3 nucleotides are TGTGCCAGCAGCCCAGGGGGGACGAACACCGGGGAGCTGTTTTTT.

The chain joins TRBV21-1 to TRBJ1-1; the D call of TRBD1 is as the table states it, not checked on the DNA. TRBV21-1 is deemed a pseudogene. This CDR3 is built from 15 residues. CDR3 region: CASSPTPGPNTEAFF. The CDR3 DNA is TGTGCCAGCAGCCCAACCCCAGGGCCAAACACTGAAGCTTTCTTT.

CDR3 nucleotide sequence: TGTGCCAGCAGTCCGGACACCTACGAGCAGTACTTC. It yields the protein CASSPDTYEQYF. V gene TRBV28 combines with J gene TRBJ2-7; tentative D call: TRBD1 (5 bases). V was pared by 5 bases and J by 2 bases, with 7 bases between. CDR3 length: 12 residues. Germline V gene lookup returns CDR1 MDHEN and CDR2 SYDVKM.

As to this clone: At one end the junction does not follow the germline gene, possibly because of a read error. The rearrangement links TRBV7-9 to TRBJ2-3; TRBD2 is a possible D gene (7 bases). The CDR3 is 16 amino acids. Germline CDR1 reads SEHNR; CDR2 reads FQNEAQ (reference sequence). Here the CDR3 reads CSSSLDGGGHTDTQYF. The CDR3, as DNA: TGTTCCAGCAGCTTAGATGGCGGGGGACACACAGATACGCAGTATTTT.

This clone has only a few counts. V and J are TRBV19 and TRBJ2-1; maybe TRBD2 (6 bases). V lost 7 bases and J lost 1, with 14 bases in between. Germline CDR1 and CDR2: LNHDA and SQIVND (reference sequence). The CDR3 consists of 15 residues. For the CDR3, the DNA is TGTGCCAGTACCCGGGGACTCATATCCTACAATGAGCAGTTCTTC. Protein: CASTRGLISYNEQFF.

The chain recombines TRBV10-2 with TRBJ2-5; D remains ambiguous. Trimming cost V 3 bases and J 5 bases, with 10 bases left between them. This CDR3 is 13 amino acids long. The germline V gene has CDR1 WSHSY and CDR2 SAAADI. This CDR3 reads CASSDLVRETQYF. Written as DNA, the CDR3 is TGCGCCAGCAGTGATCTGGTCCGGGAGACCCAGTACTTC.

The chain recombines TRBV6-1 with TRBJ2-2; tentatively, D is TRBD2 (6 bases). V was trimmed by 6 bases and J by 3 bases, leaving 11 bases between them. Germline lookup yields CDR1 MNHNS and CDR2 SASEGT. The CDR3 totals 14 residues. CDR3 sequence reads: CASRMGLHTGELFF. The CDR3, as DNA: TGTGCCAGCAGGATGGGACTCCACACCGGGGAGCTGTTTTTT.

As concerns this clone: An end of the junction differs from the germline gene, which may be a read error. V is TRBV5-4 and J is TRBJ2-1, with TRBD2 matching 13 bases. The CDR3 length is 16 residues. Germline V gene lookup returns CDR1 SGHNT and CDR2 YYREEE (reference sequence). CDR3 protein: CAGSLEGLAGNNEQFF. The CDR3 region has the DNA TGTGCCGGCAGCTTGGAGGGACTAGCGGGAAACAATGAGCAGTTCTTC.

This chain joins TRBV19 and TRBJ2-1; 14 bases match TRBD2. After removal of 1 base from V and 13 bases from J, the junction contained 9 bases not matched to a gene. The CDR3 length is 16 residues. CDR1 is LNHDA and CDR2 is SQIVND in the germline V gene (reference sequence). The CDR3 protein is CASSIAGTSGGLGQFF. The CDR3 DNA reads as TGTGCCAGTAGTATAGCAGGGACTAGCGGGGGCTTGGGCCAGTTCTTC.

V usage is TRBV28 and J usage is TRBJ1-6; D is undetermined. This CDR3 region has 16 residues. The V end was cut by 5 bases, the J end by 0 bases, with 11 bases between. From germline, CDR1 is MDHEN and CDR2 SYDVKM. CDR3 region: CASSRVLSSYNSPLHF. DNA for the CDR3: TGTGCCAGCAGTCGGGTCCTCAGCTCCTATAATTCACCCCTCCACTTT.

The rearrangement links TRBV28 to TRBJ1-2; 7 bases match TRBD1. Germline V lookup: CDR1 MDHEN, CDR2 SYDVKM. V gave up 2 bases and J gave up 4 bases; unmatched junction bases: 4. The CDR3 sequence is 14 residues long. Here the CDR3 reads CASSLRTGIYGYTF. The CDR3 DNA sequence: TGTGCCAGCAGTTTAAGGACAGGAATCTATGGCTACACCTTC.

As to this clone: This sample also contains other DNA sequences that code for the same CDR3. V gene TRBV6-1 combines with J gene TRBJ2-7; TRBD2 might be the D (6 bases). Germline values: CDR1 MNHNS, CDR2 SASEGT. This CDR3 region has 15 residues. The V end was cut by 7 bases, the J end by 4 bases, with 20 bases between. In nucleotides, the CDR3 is TGTGCCAGCACGCCCCTGGGCGGGAATTGGTACGAGCAGTACTTC. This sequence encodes CASTPLGGNWYEQYF.